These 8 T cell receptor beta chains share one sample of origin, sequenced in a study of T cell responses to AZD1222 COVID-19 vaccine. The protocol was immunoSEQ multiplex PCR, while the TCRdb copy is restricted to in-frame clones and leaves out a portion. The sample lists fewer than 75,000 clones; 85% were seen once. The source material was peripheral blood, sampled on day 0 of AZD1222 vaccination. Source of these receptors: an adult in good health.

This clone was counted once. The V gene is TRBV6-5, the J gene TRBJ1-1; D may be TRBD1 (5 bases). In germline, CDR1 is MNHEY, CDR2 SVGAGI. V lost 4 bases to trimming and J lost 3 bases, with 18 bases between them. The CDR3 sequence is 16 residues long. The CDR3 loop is CASSSAGRPGHTEAFF. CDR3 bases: TGTGCCAGCAGTTCCGCGGGACGCCCCGGGCACACTGAAGCTTTCTTT.

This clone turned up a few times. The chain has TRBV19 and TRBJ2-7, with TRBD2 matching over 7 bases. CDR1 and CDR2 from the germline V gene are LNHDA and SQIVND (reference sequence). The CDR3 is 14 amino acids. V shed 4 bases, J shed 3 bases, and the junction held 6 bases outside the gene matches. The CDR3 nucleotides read TGTGCCAGTAGTAGGTTCCGGGGGGACTACGAGCAGTACTTC. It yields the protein CASSRFRGDYEQYF.

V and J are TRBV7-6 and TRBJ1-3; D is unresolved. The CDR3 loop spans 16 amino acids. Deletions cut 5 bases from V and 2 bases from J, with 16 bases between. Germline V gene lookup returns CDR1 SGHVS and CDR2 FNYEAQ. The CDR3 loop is CASSPWTLRTGNTIYF. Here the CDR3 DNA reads TGTGCCAGCAGCCCATGGACCCTCCGGACTGGAAACACCATATATTTT.

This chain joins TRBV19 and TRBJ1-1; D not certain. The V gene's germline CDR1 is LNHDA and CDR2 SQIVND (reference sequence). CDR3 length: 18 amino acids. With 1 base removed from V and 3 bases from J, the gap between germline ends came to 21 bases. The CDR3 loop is CASSIARDGLKRHTEAFF. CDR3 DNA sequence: TGTGCCAGTAGTATAGCCCGAGACGGACTCAAAAGGCACACTGAAGCTTTCTTT.

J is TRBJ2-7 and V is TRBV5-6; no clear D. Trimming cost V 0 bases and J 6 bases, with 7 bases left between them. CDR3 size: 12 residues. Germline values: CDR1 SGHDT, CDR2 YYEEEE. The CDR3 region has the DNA TGTGCCAGCAGCTTGGCCAAGGGCGAGCAGTACTTC. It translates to CASSLAKGEQYF.

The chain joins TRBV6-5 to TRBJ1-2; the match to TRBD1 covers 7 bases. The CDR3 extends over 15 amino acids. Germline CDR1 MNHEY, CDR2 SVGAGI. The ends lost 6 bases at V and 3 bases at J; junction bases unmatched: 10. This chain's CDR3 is CASRRTGTDDYGYTF. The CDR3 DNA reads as TGTGCCAGCAGGAGAACCGGGACAGACGACTATGGCTACACCTTC.

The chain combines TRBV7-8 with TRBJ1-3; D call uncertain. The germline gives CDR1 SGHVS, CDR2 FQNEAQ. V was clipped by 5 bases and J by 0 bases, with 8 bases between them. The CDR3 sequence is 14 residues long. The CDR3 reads CASSAQISGNTIYF. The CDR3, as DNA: TGTGCCAGCAGCGCTCAAATCTCTGGAAACACCATATATTTT.

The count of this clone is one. The DNA for the CDR3 is TGTGCCAGTAGTATAAAGCGGGGAGGGATGCACGAGCAGTACTTC. Translating it yields CASSIKRGGMHEQYF. The chain is built from TRBV19 and TRBJ2-7, with 7 bases identical to TRBD2. Looked up from germline, CDR1 is LNHDA and CDR2 is SQIVND (reference sequence). After removal of 2 bases from V and 5 bases from J, the junction contained 9 bases not matched to a gene. CDR3 length: 15 residues.